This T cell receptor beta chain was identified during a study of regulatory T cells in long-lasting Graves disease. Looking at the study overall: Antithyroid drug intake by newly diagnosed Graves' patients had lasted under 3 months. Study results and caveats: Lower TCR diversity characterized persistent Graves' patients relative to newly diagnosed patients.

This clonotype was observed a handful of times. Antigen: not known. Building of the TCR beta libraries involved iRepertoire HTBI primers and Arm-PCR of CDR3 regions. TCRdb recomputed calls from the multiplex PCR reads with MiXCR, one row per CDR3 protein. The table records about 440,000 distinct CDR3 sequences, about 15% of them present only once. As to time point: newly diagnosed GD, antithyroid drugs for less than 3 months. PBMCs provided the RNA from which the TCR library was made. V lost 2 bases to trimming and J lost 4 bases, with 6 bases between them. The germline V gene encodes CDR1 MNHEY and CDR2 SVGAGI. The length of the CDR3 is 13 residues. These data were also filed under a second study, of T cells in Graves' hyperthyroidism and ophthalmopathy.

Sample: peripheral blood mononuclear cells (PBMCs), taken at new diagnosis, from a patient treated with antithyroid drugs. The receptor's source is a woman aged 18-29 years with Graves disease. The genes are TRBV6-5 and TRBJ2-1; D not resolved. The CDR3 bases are TGTGCCAGCAGTTACAGGGTTTACAATGAGCAGTTCTTC. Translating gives CASSYRVYNEQFF.